This TCR beta chain was profiled in a study of beta chain features in type 1 diabetes. V lost 6 bases, J lost 3 bases, and 10 bases lay in between. The CDR3 loop spans 12 amino acids. Looked up from germline, CDR1 is SQVTM and CDR2 is ANQGSEA. Reverse transcription of all isolated RNA meant that expressed TCRB transcripts were sequenced. Produced via immunoSEQ multiplex PCR; TCRdb's table is partial and in-frame only. The sample contains about 320,000 clones, approximately 15% of which appear only once. Study results and limitations: All four CD4+ subsets from Type 1 diabetes patients carried moderately but significantly shorter TCRB CDR3s. Amplification by PCR could prefer shorter templates, with the same effect in patients and controls.

This clone was observed a few times. What it recognizes is unknown. The source material was central memory CD4+ T cells from blood. The chain is built from TRBV29-1 and TRBJ2-3; D call uncertain. The clonotype originates from a man aged 30 to 45 in good health. Written as DNA, the CDR3 is TGCAGCGTGGAAACTGGGACAGATACGCAGTATTTT. Amino acid sequence: CSVETGTDTQYF.